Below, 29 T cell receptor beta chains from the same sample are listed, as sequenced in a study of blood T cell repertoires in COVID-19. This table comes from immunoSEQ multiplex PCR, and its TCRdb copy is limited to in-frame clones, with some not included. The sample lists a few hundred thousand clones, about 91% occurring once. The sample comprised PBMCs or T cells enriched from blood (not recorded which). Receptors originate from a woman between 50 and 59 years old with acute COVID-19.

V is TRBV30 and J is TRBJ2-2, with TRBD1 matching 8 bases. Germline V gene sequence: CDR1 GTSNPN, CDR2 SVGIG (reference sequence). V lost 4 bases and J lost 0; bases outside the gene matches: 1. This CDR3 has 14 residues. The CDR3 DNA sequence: TGTGCCTGGAAACAGGGGGCGAACACCGGGGAGCTGTTTTTT. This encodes CAWKQGANTGELFF.

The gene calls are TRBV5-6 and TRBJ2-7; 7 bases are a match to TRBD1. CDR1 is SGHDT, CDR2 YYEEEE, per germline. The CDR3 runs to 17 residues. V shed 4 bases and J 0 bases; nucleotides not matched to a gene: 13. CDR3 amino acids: CASSRRTGGSTSYEQYF. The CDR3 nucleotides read TGTGCCAGCAGCCGCCGGACAGGAGGATCGACCTCCTACGAGCAGTACTTC.

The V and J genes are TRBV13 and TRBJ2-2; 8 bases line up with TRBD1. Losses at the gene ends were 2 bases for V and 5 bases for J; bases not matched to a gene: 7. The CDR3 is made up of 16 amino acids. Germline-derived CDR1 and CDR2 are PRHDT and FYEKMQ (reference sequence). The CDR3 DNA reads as TGTGCCAGCAGCTTAATCGGGACAGGAAAGACCGGGGAGCTGTTTTTT. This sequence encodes CASSLIGTGKTGELFF. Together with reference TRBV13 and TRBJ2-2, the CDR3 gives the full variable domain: AAGVIQSPRHLIKEKRETATLKCYPIPRHDTVYWYQQGPGQDPQFLISFYEKMQSDKGSIPDRFSAQQFSDYHSELNMSSLELGDSALYFCASSLIGTGKTGELFFGEGSRLTVL.

The CDR3 DNA is TGTGCCAGCAGTTACTCTGGAGGAGGCGGATGGAGTCTGTTTTTT. It codes for CASSYSGGGGWSLFF. The chain is built from TRBV6-5 and TRBJ1-4; no clear D gene. V was cut by 0 bases and J by 14 bases, with 19 bases left in between. The CDR3 sequence is 15 residues long. CDR1 and CDR2 (germline): MNHEY, SVGAGI.

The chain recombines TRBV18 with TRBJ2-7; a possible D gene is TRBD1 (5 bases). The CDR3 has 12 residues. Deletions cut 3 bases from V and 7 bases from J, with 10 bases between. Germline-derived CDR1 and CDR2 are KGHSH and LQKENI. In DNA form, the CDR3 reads TGTGCCAGCTCACCGGCAGGGCGGGAGCAGTACTTC. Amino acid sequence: CASSPAGREQYF.

The CDR3 sequence is CASSVSAGSFTDTQYF. CDR3 coding DNA: TGTGCCAGCAGTGTCTCTGCGGGCTCGTTCACAGATACGCAGTATTTT. This chain connects TRBV6-1 to TRBJ2-3, with D possibly being TRBD2 (5 bases). V lost 4 bases and J 2 bases, leaving 16 bases between the germline ends. This CDR3 comprises 16 residues. Germline-derived CDR1 and CDR2 are MNHNS and SASEGT.

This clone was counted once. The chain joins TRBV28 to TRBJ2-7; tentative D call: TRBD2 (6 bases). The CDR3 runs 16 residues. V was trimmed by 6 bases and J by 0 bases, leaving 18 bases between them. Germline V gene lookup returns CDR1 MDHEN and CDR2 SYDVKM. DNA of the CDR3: TGTGCCAGCAGCTCTAACCGGGAGTCAGTCTCCTACGAGCAGTACTTC. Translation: CASSSNRESVSYEQYF.

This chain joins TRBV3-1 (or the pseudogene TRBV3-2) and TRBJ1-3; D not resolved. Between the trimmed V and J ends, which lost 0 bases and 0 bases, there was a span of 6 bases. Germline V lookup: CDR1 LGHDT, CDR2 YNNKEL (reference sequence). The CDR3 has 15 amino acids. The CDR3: CASSQDTASGNTIYF. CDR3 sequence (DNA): TGTGCCAGCAGCCAAGATACAGCCTCTGGAAACACCATATATTTT.

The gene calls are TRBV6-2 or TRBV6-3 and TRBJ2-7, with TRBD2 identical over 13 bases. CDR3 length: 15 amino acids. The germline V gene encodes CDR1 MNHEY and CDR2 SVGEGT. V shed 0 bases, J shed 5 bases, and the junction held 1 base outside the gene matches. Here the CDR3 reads CASSYSGTSGNEQYF. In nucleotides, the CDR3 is TGTGCCAGCAGTTACTCCGGGACTAGCGGGAACGAGCAGTACTTC.

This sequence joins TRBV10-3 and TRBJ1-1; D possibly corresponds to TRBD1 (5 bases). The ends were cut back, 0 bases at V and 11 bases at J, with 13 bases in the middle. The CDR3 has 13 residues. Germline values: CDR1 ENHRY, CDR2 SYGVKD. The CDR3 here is CAISESYSPGAFF. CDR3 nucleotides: TGTGCCATCAGTGAGTCGTACTCCCCAGGGGCTTTCTTT.

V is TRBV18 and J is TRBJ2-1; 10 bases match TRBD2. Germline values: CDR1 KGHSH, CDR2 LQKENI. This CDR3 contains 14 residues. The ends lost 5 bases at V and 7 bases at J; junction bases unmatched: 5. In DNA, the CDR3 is TGTGCCAGCTCAGCACTAGCGGGAATAAATGAGCAGTTCTTC. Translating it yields CASSALAGINEQFF.

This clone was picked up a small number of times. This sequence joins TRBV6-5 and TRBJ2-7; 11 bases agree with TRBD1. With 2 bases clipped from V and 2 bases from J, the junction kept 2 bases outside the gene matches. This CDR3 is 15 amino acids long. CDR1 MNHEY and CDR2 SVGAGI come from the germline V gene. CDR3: CASSYTGQGAYEQYF. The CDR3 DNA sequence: TGTGCCAGCAGTTACACGGGACAGGGGGCCTACGAGCAGTACTTC.

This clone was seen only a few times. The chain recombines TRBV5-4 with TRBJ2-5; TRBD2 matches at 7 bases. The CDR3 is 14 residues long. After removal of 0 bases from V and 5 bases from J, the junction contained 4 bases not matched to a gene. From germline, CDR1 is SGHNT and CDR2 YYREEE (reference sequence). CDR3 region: CASSLGLAMETQYF. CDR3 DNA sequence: TGTGCCAGCAGCTTGGGACTAGCTATGGAGACCCAGTACTTC.

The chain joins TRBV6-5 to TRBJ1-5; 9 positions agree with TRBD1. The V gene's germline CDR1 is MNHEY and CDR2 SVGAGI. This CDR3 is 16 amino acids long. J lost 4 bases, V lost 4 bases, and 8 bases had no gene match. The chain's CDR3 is CASSSPGTGTNQPQHF. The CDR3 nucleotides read TGTGCCAGCAGTTCCCCCGGGACAGGGACTAATCAGCCCCAGCATTTT.

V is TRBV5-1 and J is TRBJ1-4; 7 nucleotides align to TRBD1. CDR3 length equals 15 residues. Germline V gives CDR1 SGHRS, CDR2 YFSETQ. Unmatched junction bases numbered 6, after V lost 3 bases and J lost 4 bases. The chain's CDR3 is CASSYGQALNEKLFF. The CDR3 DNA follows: TGCGCCAGCAGCTACGGACAGGCCCTTAATGAAAAACTGTTTTTT.

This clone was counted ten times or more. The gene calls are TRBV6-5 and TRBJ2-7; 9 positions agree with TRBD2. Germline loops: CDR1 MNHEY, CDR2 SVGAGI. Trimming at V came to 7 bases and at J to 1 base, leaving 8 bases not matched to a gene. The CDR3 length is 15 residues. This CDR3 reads CASTKRLAESYEQYF. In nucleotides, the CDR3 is TGTGCCAGCACCAAGAGACTAGCGGAATCCTACGAGCAGTACTTC.

CDR3 region: CASSGTDLGTGELFF. CDR3 DNA sequence: TGTGCCAGCAGCGGGACAGACCTGGGCACCGGGGAGCTGTTTTTT. This chain connects TRBV11-3 to TRBJ2-2; 7 positions match TRBD1. CDR1 is SGHNT, CDR2 YENEEA, per germline. This CDR3 is built from 15 residues. The ends lost 5 bases at V and 4 bases at J; junction bases unmatched: 7.

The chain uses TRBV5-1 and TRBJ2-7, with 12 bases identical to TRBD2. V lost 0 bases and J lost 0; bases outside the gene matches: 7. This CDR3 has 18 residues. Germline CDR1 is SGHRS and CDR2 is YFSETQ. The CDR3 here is CASSLGLAGVVSSYEQYF. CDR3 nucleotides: TGCGCCAGCAGCTTGGGACTAGCGGGAGTTGTATCCTCCTACGAGCAGTACTTC.

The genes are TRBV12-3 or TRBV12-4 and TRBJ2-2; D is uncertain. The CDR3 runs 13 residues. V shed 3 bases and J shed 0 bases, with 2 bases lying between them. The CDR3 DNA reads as TGTGCCAGCAGTTTCGCGAACACCGGGGAGCTGTTTTTT. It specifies CASSFANTGELFF.

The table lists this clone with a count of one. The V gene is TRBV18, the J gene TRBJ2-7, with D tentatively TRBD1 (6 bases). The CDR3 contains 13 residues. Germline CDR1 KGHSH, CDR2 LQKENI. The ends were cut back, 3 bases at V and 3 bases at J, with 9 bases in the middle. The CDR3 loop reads CASSPPGDYEQYF. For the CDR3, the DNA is TGTGCCAGCTCACCGCCAGGGGACTACGAGCAGTACTTC.

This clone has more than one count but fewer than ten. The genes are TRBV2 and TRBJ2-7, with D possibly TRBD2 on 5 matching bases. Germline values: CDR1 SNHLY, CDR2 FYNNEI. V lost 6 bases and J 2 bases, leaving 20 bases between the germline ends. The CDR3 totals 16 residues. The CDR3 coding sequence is TGTGCCAGCAGAAACGACGAACTAGGGCGTCCCTACGAGCAGTACTTC. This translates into CASRNDELGRPYEQYF.

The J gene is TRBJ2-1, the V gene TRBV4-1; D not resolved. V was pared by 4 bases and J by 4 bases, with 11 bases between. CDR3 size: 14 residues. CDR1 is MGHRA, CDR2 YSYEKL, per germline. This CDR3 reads CASSLRRQYNEQFF. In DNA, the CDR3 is TGCGCCAGCAGCCTCCGGCGGCAATACAATGAGCAGTTCTTC.

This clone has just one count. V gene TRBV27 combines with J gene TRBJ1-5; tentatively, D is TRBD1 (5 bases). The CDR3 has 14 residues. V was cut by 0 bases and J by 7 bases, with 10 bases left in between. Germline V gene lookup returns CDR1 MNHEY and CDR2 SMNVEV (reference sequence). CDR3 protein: CASSLSRGKQPQHF. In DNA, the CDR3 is TGTGCCAGCAGTTTATCTCGGGGGAAACAGCCCCAGCATTTT.

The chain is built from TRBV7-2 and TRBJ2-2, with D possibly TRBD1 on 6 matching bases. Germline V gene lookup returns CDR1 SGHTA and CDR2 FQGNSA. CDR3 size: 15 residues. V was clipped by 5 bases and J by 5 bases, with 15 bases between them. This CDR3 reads CASSPGHRGTGELFF. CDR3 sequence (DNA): TGTGCCAGCAGCCCGGGACACCGAGGAACCGGGGAGCTGTTTTTT.

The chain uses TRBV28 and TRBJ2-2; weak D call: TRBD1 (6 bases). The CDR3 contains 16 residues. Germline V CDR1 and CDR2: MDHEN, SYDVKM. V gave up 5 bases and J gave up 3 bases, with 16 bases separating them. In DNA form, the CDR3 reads TGTGCCAGCAGTCCCCGGGGTAGGGGGTACACCGGGGAGCTGTTTTTT. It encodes CASSPRGRGYTGELFF.

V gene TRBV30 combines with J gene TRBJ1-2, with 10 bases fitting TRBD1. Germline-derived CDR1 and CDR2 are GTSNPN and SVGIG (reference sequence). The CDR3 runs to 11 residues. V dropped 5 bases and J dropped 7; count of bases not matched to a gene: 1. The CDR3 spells CAWWDRGGYTF. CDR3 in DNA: TGTGCCTGGTGGGACAGGGGTGGCTACACCTTC.

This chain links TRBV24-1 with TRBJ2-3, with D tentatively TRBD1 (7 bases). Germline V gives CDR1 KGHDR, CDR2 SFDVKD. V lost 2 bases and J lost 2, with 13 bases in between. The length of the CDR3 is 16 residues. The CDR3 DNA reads TGTGCCACCAGTGATTACCAGGGGGGCTTCACAGATACGCAGTATTTT. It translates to CATSDYQGGFTDTQYF.

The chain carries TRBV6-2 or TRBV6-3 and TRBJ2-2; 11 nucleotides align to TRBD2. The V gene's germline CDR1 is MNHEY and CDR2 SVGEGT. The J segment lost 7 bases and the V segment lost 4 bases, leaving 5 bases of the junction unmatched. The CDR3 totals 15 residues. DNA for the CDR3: TGTGCCAGCAGTTCACTAGCGGGAGTAAGCGGGGAGCTGTTTTTT. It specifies CASSSLAGVSGELFF.

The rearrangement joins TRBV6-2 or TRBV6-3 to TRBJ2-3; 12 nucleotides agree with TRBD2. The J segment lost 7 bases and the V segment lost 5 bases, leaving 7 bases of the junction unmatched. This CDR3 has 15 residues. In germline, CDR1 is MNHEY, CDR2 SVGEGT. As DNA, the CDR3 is TGTGCCAGCAGTCGTCCTAGCGGGAGGGCCAATACGCAGTATTTT. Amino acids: CASSRPSGRANTQYF.